This TCR beta chain stems from a study of blood T cell repertoires in COVID-19. In the study overall: In each case, the material was cDNA or gDNA derived from T cells, B-cell-depleted T cells, or PBMCs.

As handled by the study authors: Researchers report that nucleated cell counts were estimated from reference gene primer amplification. Sequencing used immunoSEQ multiplex PCR; TCRdb keeps in-frame clones, though not all of them. The V and J calls and the clone size are those of that table, but D and trimming were determined from the DNA. The sample lists over 300,000 clones, more than 75% occurring once. The CDR3 has 14 residues. Germline CDR1 SGHTA, CDR2 FQGTGA. Trimming took off 3 bases at V and 5 bases at J, with 11 bases between the two ends. Material for sequencing was peripheral blood. This receptor was taken from a woman aged 50 to 60 with acute or convalescent COVID-19. This chain links TRBV7-3 with TRBJ2-1; the D gene is possibly TRBD2 (6 bases). CDR3 coding DNA: TGTGCCAGCAGCTTGGGGGGAGCCAACAATGAGCAGTTCTTC. It encodes CASSLGGANNEQFF.